Below, 17 T cell receptor beta chains from the same sample are listed, as sequenced in a study of blood T cell repertoires in COVID-19. Sequenced by immunoSEQ multiplex PCR; TCRdb stores in-frame clones only, minus some. The sample consists of approximately 140,000 clones, more than 70% of them appearing once. Sequenced sample: peripheral blood. Every receptor here comes from a man aged 60-69 years with active or convalescent COVID-19.

This clone came up once. The chain links TRBV7-3 to TRBJ2-3, with a possible D match to TRBD1 (6 bases). Deletions cut 5 bases from V and 2 bases from J, with 14 bases between. The CDR3 spans 15 residues. In germline, CDR1 is SGHTA, CDR2 FQGTGA. The chain's CDR3 is CASSRSGQLTDTQYF. DNA for the CDR3: TGTGCCAGCAGCCGCTCGGGACAACTCACAGATACGCAGTATTTT.

CDR3: CASSVHGGYEDTQYF. DNA for the CDR3: TGTGCCAGCAGCGTCCATGGGGGGTATGAGGATACGCAGTATTTT. The chain joins TRBV11-3 to TRBJ2-3, with D possibly TRBD2 on 6 matching bases. Trimming left V 5 bases short and J 6 bases short, with 18 bases between. CDR1 is SGHNT, CDR2 YENEEA, per germline. The CDR3 extends over 15 amino acids.

The chain has TRBV9 and TRBJ2-5; no firm D call. The V end lost 5 bases, the J end lost 5 bases, and 13 bases lay between the germline ends. This CDR3 spans 13 amino acids. Germline CDR1 is SGDLS and CDR2 is YYNGEE. The CDR3 DNA follows: TGTGCCAGCAGGGCGTCAGGCGAGGAGACCCAGTACTTC. Translated, it gives CASRASGEETQYF.

This clone came up once. The sample carries other DNA sequences with the same CDR3. The rearrangement uses TRBV11-2 and TRBJ2-2, with 8 bases lining up with TRBD2. CDR1 SGHAT and CDR2 FQNNGV come from the germline V gene. V lost 3 bases and J lost 4; bases outside the gene matches: 4. The CDR3 covers 15 residues. The CDR3 DNA sequence: TGTGCCAGCAGCTTCGGAACTAGCGGCACCGGGGAGCTGTTTTTT. This translates into CASSFGTSGTGELFF.

The V call is TRBV7-2, the J call TRBJ2-3; D possibly corresponds to TRBD1 (5 bases). CDR1 and CDR2 from the germline V gene are SGHTA and FQGNSA. CDR3 length: 14 residues. Deletions cut 3 bases from V and 2 bases from J, with 9 bases between. The CDR3 bases are TGTGCCAGCAGCTTCCGACAGCCCACAGATACGCAGTATTTT. Its translation is CASSFRQPTDTQYF.

The chain employs TRBV29-1 and TRBJ2-7, with 9 bases matching TRBD1. The germline gives CDR1 SQVTM, CDR2 ANQGSEA. This CDR3 has 14 amino acids. The V gene end was trimmed by 0 bases and the J gene end by 5 bases; junction bases not matched to a gene: 5. The CDR3 region is CSVEEGTGSHEQYF. CDR3 DNA: TGCAGCGTTGAAGAGGGGACAGGGTCCCACGAGCAGTACTTC.

V and J are TRBV28 and TRBJ2-2; maybe TRBD1 (7 bases). Germline lookup yields CDR1 MDHEN and CDR2 SYDVKM. Trimming took 1 base from V and 6 from J, leaving 18 bases between them. This CDR3 is built from 17 residues. CDR3 DNA sequence: TGTGCCAGCAGTTTATCGATCGGCGGGACAGCTCCCGGGGAGCTGTTTTTT. It encodes CASSLSIGGTAPGELFF. The full variable domain, with the rest looked up from reference TRBV28 and TRBJ2-2, is DVKVTQSSRYLVKRTGEKVFLECVQDMDHENMFWYRQDPGLGLRLIYFSYDVKMKEKGDIPEGYSVSREKKERFSLILESASTNQTSMYLCASSLSIGGTAPGELFFGEGSRLTVL.

The CDR3 spells CASRGLAGGLSSYNEQFF. The CDR3 DNA reads TGTGCCAGCAGGGGACTAGCGGGAGGTCTGAGCTCCTACAATGAGCAGTTCTTC. The gene calls are TRBV25-1 and TRBJ2-1; 15 bases agree with TRBD2. V trimming: 6 bases; J trimming: 0 bases; junction bases outside the gene matches: 6. The CDR3 has 18 residues. Per the germline V gene, CDR1 is MGHDK and CDR2 is SYGVNS. Together with reference TRBV25-1 and TRBJ2-1, the CDR3 gives the full variable domain: EADIYQTPRYLVIGTGKKITLECSQTMGHDKMYWYQQDPGMELHLIHYSYGVNSTEKGDLSSESTVSRIRTEHFPLTLESARPSHTSQYLCASRGLAGGLSSYNEQFFGPGTRLTVL.

The J gene is TRBJ2-1, the V gene TRBV6-2 or TRBV6-3; 14 bases line up with TRBD2. From germline, CDR1 is MNHEY and CDR2 SVGEGT. The CDR3 has 18 amino acids. V was pared by 5 bases and J by 8 bases, with 14 bases of the junction left unmatched. DNA for the CDR3: TGTGCCAGCAGTCTCGGGACTAGCGGGAGCGTGAGTCTCGATGAGCAGTTCTTC. It encodes CASSLGTSGSVSLDEQFF.

V usage is TRBV7-8 and J usage is TRBJ2-2, with no clear D. This CDR3 comprises 15 residues. Between the trimmed V and J ends, which lost 5 bases and 1 base, there was a span of 11 bases. Per germline, CDR1 SGHVS and CDR2 FQNEAQ. DNA for the CDR3: TGTGCCAGCAGCCTGCATTCGGGGAACACCGGGGAGCTGTTTTTT. It specifies CASSLHSGNTGELFF.

This sequence joins TRBV6-2 or TRBV6-3 and TRBJ2-5; D might be TRBD2 (5 bases). V dropped 6 bases and J dropped 4 bases, with 15 bases sitting between them. CDR1 is MNHEY and CDR2 is SVGEGT in the germline V gene. The CDR3 has 14 amino acids. CDR3 in DNA: TGTGCCAGCAGCCCCTCTCCGGGGAGAGAGACCCAGTACTTC. It yields the protein CASSPSPGRETQYF.

This chain uses TRBV7-9 with TRBJ2-1; D is unclear. The ends were cut back, 1 base at V and 9 bases at J, with 4 bases in the middle. The germline V gene encodes CDR1 SEHNR and CDR2 FQNEAQ (reference sequence). CDR3 length equals 11 residues. The CDR3 region is CASSLVSEQFF. Here the CDR3 DNA reads TGTGCCAGCAGCTTAGTGAGTGAGCAGTTCTTC.

The CDR3 DNA is TGTGCCAGCAGCTTTGGACTAGCGGAGAACACAGATACGCAGTATTTT. Translating it yields CASSFGLAENTDTQYF. The V and J genes are TRBV7-2 and TRBJ2-3, with 10 bases matching TRBD2. The CDR3 is 16 residues long. V shed 3 bases and J 2 bases; nucleotides not matched to a gene: 5. Germline V lookup: CDR1 SGHTA, CDR2 FQGNSA.

Written as DNA, the CDR3 is TGTGCCAGCAGCCAATCGGGGCAGTGGAACACTGAAGCTTTCTTT. It translates to CASSQSGQWNTEAFF. The chain has TRBV16 and TRBJ1-1, with D perhaps TRBD1 (5 bases). The CDR3 runs to 15 residues. The V end lost 0 bases, the J end lost 1 base, and 9 bases lay between the germline ends. Germline V gene sequence: CDR1 KGHSY, CDR2 FQNENV.

V is TRBV4-3 and J is TRBJ2-7; D is ambiguous. V shed 0 bases and J shed 2 bases, with 11 bases lying between them. This CDR3 spans 15 amino acids. The germline V gene has CDR1 LGHNA and CDR2 YSLEER. This CDR3 reads CASSQDNSPAYEQYF. The CDR3 bases are TGCGCCAGCAGCCAAGATAACTCACCCGCCTACGAGCAGTACTTC.

V gene TRBV18 combines with J gene TRBJ2-6; 7 bases agree with TRBD1. V dropped 4 bases and J dropped 1; count of bases not matched to a gene: 7. The germline V gene encodes CDR1 KGHSH and CDR2 LQKENI. CDR3 size: 17 residues. The CDR3 protein is CASSLRTGNSGANVLTF. The DNA of the CDR3 is TGTGCCAGCTCACTGCGGACAGGAAATTCTGGGGCCAACGTCCTGACTTTC.

The rearrangement uses TRBV5-1 and TRBJ2-1, with D possibly matching TRBD1 (6 bases). Germline values: CDR1 SGHRS, CDR2 YFSETQ. Trimming stripped 4 bases from V and 0 bases from J, with 14 bases between. The length of the CDR3 is 16 residues. The CDR3 DNA reads TGCGCCAGCAGCATTGGACAGACCTACTCCTACAATGAGCAGTTCTTC. It specifies CASSIGQTYSYNEQFF.